This entry features one TCR beta chain sequence. Its matching antigen is unknown. Total RNA was extracted at no less than 5.5 micrograms per sample. Primers used in a second PCR of roughly 6 to 11 cycles were a sample-barcoded 5' primer and a J-beta primer mix. A tag from a template-switch adaptor with 12 random nucleotides marked each cDNA molecule. TCRdb reprocessed the 5' RACE reads via MiXCR and lists one record per CDR3 protein. This sample has 1.5 million to 1.9 million distinct CDR3 sequences, with 35% to 45% found just once. V lost 3 bases and J lost 5, with 18 bases in between. Per the germline V gene, CDR1 is SGHRS and CDR2 is YFSETQ. There are 15 residues in the CDR3. The data were obtained in a study of blood T cells in healthy people across ages. General observations from the study: One million T cells yielded diversity estimates that were considered underestimates.

V and J are TRBV5-1 and TRBJ2-7, with D possibly matching TRBD1 (6 bases). The receptor was isolated from a woman aged 18-29 years in good health. Input material: blood. CDR3 nucleotides: TGCGCCAGCAGCTCACGACCGACAGGTGACCACGAGCAGTACTTC. This codes for CASSSRPTGDHEQYF.